These T cell receptor beta chains were read from a single sample in a study of Ad26.COV2.S vaccination and SARS-CoV-2 variants. Profiled with immunoSEQ multiplex PCR; TCRdb holds only in-frame clones, not every one. The repertoire consists of approximately 140,000 clones, with roughly 90% occurring once and the leading ten covering more than 4.5%. Sequences were derived from peripheral blood, sampled after recovery from COVID-19. All receptors derive from a human donor who had recovered from COVID-19. Each CDR3 is given with its conserved first and last residue. A D gene is named only where the DNA matches it firmly. For some rows the clone size is stated as once, few or many, or as a class when expanded; others skip it.

>TRBJ2-7|TRBV19|-|-
TGTGCCAGTAGTATTCACCTGGAGAGCTCCTACGAGCAGTACTTC
CASSIHLESSYEQYF
>TRBJ2-7|TRBV5-4|-|-
TGTGCCAGCAGCTTGACCGGGACAACTTACGAGCAGTACTTC
CASSLTGTTYEQYF
>TRBJ2-1|TRBV18|-|once
TGTGCCAGCTCGGGCGGGGAGGCCTACAATGAGCAGTTCTTC
CASSGGEAYNEQFF
>TRBJ2-7|TRBV15|-|-
TGTGCCACCAGCAGAGATTCGACCGCGGCGGAGCAGTACTTC
CATSRDSTAAEQYF
>TRBJ1-1|TRBV2|TRBD1|-
TGTGCCAGCCGTCGACAGGGGATGAACACTGAAGCTTTCTTT
CASRRQGMNTEAFF
>TRBJ2-7|TRBV14|TRBD1|-
TGTGCCAGCAGCCAATTCTCCGGGACAGGAGCCTACGAGCAGTACTTC
CASSQFSGTGAYEQYF
>TRBJ2-2|TRBV10-3|TRBD2|-
TGTGCCATCAGTGAGCCGGGACTAGTATCCGGGGAGCTGTTTTTT
CAISEPGLVSGELFF
>TRBJ2-7|TRBV28|TRBD1|-
TGTGCCAGCAGTTTATGGGGACAGGGGTCCTACGAGCAGTACTTC
CASSLWGQGSYEQYF
>TRBJ2-1|TRBV7-2|-|-
TGTGCCAGCAGTTACAGACTGGACCCCTACAATGAGCAGTTCTTC
CASSYRLDPYNEQFF
>TRBJ2-3|TRBV5-1|-|-
TGCGCCAGCAGGAATACAGGGGGGGCAGATACGCAGTATTTT
CASRNTGGADTQYF
>TRBJ2-4|TRBV3-1/TRBV3-2|-|-
TGTGCCAGCAGCCAAGACCAAAACATTCAGTACTTC
CASSQDQNIQYF
>TRBJ2-1|TRBV28|TRBD1|-
TGTGCCAGCGGATCGACAGGGTCGCACTACAATGAGCAGTTCTTC
CASGSTGSHYNEQFF
>TRBJ2-3|TRBV5-1|TRBD2|-
TGCGCCAGCAGCTTGGGAATCGGCGGGGGAAACACAGATACGCAGTATTTT
CASSLGIGGGNTDTQYF
>TRBJ1-3|TRBV9|-|few
TGTGCCAGCAGCGCCAACCCGTGGGGGGGCGCGGGTGGAAACACCATATATTTT
CASSANPWGGAGGNTIYF
>TRBJ2-1|TRBV11-2|-|-
TGTGCCAGCAGCTTAATCCCATGGGGACCAAGAAATGAGCAGTTCTTC
CASSLIPWGPRNEQFF
>TRBJ2-2|TRBV19|-|-
TGTGCCAGTAGTATAGCCCCACACGAAAACACCGGGGAGCTGTTTTTT
CASSIAPHENTGELFF
>TRBJ2-3|TRBV5-4|-|-
TGTGCCAGCAGCTTCCCACAGGGAGGCACAGATACGCAGTATTTT
CASSFPQGGTDTQYF
>TRBJ2-7|TRBV11-2|TRBD1|-
TGTGCCAGCAGCTTAGGGGCAGGGGGACCTTACGAGCAGTACTTC
CASSLGAGGPYEQYF
>TRBJ2-3|TRBV5-4|-|once
TGTGCCAGCAGCTTGAGGGCCGATGCAAGCACAGATACGCAGTATTTT
CASSLRADASTDTQYF
>TRBJ1-5|TRBV21-1|-|-
TGTGCCAGCAGCTCAAAGGTTGGGACAGGGGGCTCTTATAGCAATCAGCCCCAGCATTTT
CASSSKVGTGGSYSNQPQHF
>TRBJ2-2|TRBV19|-|-
TGTGCCAGTAGTATAGGAAGCGGGACATCCAACACCGGGGAGCTGTTTTTT
CASSIGSGTSNTGELFF
>TRBJ1-5|TRBV11-2|-|-
TGTGCCAGCAGCTTTACAGGCAATCAGCCCCAGCATTTT
CASSFTGNQPQHF
>TRBJ1-1|TRBV4-3|TRBD1|few
TGCGCCAGCAGCCTTTCCCGGGACAGGGGTTTTGAAGCTTTCTTT
CASSLSRDRGFEAFF
>TRBJ1-2|TRBV5-6|TRBD1|-
TGTGCCAGCAGCCCAGGGGGGTCGACCACCTATGGCTACACCTTC
CASSPGGSTTYGYTF
>TRBJ1-2|TRBV28|TRBD1|-
TGTGCCAGCAGTCGGGGACAGGGGAGGGGTGGCTACACCTTC
CASSRGQGRGGYTF